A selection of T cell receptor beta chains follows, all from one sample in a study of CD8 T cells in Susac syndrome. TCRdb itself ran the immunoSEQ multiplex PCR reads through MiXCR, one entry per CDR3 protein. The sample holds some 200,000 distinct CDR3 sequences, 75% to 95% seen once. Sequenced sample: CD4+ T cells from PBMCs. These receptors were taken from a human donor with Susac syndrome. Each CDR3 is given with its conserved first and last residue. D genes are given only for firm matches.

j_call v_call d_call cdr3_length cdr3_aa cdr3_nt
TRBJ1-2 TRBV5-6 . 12 CASSLGPSGYTF TGTGCCAGCAGCTTGGGACCCTCCGGCTACACCTTC
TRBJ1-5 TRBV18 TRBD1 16 CASSPYTGGVNQPQHF TGTGCCAGCTCACCGTACACAGGGGGCGTCAATCAGCCCCAGCATTTT
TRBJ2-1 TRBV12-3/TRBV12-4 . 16 CASSHSADNSYNEQFF TGTGCCAGCAGTCATTCTGCCGATAACTCCTACAATGAGCAGTTCTTC
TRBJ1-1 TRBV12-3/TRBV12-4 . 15 CASSPRDRWNTEAFF TGTGCCAGCAGTCCTCGGGACCGATGGAACACTGAAGCTTTCTTT
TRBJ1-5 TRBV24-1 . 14 CATSDRVGNQPQHF TGTGCCACCAGTGACAGGGTCGGCAATCAGCCCCAGCATTTT
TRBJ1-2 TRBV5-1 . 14 CASSLEGPNYGYTF TGCGCCAGCAGCTTGGAAGGGCCCAACTATGGCTACACCTTC
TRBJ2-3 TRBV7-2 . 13 CASSLKVGDTQYF TGTGCCAGCAGCTTAAAGGTTGGAGATACGCAGTATTTT
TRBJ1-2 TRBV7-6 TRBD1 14 CASSSRTGAQGYTF TGTGCCAGCAGCTCGAGGACAGGGGCCCAGGGCTACACCTTC
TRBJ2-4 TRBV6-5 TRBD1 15 CASSYSGQGDNIQYF TGTGCCAGCAGTTACTCGGGACAGGGGGACAACATTCAGTACTTC
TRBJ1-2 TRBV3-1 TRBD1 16 CASSQEPGQGAYGYTF TGTGCCAGCAGCCAAGAACCGGGACAGGGTGCCTATGGCTACACCTTC